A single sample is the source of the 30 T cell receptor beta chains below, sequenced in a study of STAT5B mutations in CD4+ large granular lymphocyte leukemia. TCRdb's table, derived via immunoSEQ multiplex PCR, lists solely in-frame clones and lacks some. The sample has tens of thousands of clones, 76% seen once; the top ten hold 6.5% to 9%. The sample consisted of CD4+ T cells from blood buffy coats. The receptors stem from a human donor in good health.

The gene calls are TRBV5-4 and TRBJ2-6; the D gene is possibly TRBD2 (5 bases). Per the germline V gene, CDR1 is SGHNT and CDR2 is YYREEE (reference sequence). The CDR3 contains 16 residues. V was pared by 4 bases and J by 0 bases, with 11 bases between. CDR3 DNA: TGTGCCAGCAGCCGTGGTGCGGGCTCTGGGGCCAACGTCCTGACTTTC. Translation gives CASSRGAGSGANVLTF.

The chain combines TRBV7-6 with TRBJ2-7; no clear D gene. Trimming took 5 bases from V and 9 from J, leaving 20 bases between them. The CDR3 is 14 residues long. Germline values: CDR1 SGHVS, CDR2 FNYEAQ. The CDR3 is CASSRASYGEVQYF. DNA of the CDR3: TGTGCCAGCAGCCGGGCCAGCTATGGCGAAGTGCAGTACTTC.

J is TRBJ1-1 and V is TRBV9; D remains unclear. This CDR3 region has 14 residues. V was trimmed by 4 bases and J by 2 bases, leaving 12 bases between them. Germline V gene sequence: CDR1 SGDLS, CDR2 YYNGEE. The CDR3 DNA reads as TGTGCCAGCAGCTCGACGGCCTTCAACACTGAAGCTTTCTTT. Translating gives CASSSTAFNTEAFF.

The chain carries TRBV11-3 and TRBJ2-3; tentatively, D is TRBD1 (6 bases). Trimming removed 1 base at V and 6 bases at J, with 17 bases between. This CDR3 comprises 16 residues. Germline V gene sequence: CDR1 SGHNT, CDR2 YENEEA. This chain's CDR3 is CASSLGLGNRADTQYF. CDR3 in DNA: TGTGCCAGCAGCTTAGGCCTCGGGAACAGGGCGGATACGCAGTATTTT.

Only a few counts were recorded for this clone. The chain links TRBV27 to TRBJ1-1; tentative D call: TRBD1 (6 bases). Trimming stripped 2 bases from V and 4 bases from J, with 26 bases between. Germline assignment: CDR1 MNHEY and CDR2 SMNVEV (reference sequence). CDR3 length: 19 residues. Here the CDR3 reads CASSLEPPVWGARPTEAFF. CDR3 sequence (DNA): TGTGCCAGCAGTTTAGAGCCTCCGGTGTGGGGGGCTAGGCCCACTGAAGCTTTCTTT.

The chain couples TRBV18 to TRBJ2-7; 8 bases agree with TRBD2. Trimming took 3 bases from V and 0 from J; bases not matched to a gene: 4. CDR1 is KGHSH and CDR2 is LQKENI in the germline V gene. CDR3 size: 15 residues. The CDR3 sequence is CASSPGLAGSYEQYF. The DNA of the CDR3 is TGTGCCAGCTCACCCGGGCTAGCGGGCTCCTACGAGCAGTACTTC.

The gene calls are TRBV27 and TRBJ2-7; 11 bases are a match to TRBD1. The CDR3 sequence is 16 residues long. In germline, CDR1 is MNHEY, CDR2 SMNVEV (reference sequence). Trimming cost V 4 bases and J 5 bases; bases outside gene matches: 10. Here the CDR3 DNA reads TGTGCCAGCAGTTCCCGCGGGGGACAGGGGGACCACGAGCAGTACTTC. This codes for CASSSRGGQGDHEQYF.

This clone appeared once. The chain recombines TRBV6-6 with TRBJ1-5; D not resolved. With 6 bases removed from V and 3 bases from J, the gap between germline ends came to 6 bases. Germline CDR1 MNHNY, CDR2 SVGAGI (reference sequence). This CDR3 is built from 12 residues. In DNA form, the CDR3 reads TGTGCCAGCAGCCGGGACAATCAGCCCCAGCATTTT. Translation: CASSRDNQPQHF.

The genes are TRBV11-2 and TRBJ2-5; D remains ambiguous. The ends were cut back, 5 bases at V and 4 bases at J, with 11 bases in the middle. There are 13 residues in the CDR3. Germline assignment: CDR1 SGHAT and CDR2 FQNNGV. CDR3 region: CASSLVGSETQYF. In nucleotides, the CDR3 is TGTGCCAGCAGCCTCGTCGGATCAGAGACCCAGTACTTC. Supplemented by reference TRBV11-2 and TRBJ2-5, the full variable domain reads EAGVAQSPRYKIIEKRQSVAFWCNPISGHATLYWYQQILGQGPKLLIQFQNNGVVDDSQLPKDRFSAERLKGVDSTLKIQPAKLEDSAVYLCASSLVGSETQYFGPGTRLLVL.

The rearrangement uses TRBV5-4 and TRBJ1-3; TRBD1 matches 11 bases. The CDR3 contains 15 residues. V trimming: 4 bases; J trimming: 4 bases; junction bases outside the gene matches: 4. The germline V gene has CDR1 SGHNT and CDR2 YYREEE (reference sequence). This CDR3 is CASSRDRGWGNTIYF. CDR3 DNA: TGTGCCAGCAGCAGGGACAGGGGGTGGGGAAACACCATATATTTT.

CDR3 coding DNA: TGTGCCAGCTCACCAACTTCGGACAGGGGGAGTGGCTACACCTTC. Its protein product is CASSPTSDRGSGYTF. The rearrangement joins TRBV18 to TRBJ1-2, with TRBD1 matching 10 bases. Trimming cost V 2 bases and J 7 bases; bases outside gene matches: 7. The CDR3 sequence is 15 residues long. Germline V gives CDR1 KGHSH, CDR2 LQKENI.

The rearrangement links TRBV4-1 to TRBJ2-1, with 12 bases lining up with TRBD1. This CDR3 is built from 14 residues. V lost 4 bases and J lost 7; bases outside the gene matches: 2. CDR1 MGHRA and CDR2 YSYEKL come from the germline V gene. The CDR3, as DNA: TGCGCCAGCAGCCGGGACAGGGGGCCGAATGAGCAGTTCTTC. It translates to CASSRDRGPNEQFF.

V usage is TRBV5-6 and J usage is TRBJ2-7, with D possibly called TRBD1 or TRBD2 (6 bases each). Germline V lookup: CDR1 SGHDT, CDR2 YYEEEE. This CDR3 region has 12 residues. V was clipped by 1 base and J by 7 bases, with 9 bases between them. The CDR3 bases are TGTGCCAGCAGCTTGAAGGGGGGAGAGCAGTACTTC. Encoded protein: CASSLKGGEQYF.

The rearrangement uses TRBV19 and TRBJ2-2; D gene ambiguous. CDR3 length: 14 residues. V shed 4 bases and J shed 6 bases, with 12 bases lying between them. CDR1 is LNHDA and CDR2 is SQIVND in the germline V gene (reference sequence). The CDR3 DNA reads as TGTGCCAGTAGTAATTTGGTTCTCGCCGGGGAGCTGTTTTTT. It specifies CASSNLVLAGELFF.

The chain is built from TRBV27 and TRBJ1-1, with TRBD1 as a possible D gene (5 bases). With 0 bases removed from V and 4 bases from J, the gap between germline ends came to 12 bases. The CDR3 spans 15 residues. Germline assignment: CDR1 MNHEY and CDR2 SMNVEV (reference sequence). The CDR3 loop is CASSLSETASTEAFF. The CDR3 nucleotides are TGTGCCAGCAGTTTATCGGAGACAGCTTCCACTGAAGCTTTCTTT.

The CDR3 loop reads CASSLAVQGEEKLFF. The DNA for the CDR3 is TGTGCCAGCAGCTTAGCGGTACAGGGCGAGGAAAAACTGTTTTTT. The chain has TRBV7-9 and TRBJ1-4; D perhaps matches TRBD1 (6 bases). V lost 0 bases and J 8 bases, leaving 13 bases between the germline ends. The germline V gene has CDR1 SEHNR and CDR2 FQNEAQ (reference sequence). The CDR3 loop spans 15 amino acids.

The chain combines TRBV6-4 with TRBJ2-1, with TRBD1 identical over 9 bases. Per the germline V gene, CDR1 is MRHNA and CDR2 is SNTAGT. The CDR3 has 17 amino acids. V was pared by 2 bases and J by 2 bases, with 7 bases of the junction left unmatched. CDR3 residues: CASSDANRGRPYNEQFF. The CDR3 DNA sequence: TGTGCCAGCAGTGACGCGAACAGGGGGCGTCCCTACAATGAGCAGTTCTTC.

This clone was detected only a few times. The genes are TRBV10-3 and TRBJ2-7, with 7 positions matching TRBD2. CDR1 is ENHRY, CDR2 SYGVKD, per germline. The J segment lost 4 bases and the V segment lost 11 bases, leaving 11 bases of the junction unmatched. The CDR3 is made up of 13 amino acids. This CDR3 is CALRAGRNYEQYF. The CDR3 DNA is TGTGCCCTCCGAGCGGGAAGGAATTACGAGCAGTACTTC.

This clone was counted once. This chain's CDR3 is CASSLVQGYTEAFF. For the CDR3, the DNA is TGTGCCAGCAGCTTGGTACAGGGTTACACTGAAGCTTTCTTT. The chain employs TRBV11-3 and TRBJ1-1; D is perhaps TRBD1 (6 bases). This CDR3 is built from 14 residues. V was shortened by 3 bases and J by 3 bases, with 11 bases between the two germline ends. CDR1 is SGHNT and CDR2 is YENEEA in the germline V gene.

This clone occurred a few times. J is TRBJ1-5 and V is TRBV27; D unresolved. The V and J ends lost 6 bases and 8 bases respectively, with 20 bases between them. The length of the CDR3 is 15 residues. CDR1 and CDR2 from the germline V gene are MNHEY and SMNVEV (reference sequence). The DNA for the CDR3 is TGTGCCAGCAGAGATACGAGACTGGACTTCGAGCCCCAGCATTTT. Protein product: CASRDTRLDFEPQHF.

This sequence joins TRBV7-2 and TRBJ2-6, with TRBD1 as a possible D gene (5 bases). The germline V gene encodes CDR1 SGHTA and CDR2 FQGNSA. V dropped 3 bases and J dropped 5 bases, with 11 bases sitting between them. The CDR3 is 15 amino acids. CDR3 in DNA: TGTGCCAGCAGCTTGGACATCTCGAGGGCCAACGTCCTGACTTTC. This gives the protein CASSLDISRANVLTF.

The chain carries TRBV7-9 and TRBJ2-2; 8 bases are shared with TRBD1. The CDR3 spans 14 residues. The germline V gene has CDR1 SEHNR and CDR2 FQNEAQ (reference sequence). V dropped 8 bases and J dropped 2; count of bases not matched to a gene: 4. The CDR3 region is CASGQGLNTGELFF. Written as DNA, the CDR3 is TGTGCCAGCGGACAGGGTCTAAACACCGGGGAGCTGTTTTTT.

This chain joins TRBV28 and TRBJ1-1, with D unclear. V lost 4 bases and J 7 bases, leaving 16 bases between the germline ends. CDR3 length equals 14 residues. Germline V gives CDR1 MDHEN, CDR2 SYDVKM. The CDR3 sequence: CASSSPPSELEAFF. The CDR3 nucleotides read TGTGCCAGCAGTTCACCTCCTAGCGAACTTGAAGCTTTCTTT.

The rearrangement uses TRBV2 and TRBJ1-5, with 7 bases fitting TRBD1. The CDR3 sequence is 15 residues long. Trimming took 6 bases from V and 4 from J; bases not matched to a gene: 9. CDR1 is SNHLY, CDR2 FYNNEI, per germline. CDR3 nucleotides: TGTGCCAGCAGGGTCCTGACAGGGAAAAATCAGCCCCAGCATTTT. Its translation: CASRVLTGKNQPQHF.

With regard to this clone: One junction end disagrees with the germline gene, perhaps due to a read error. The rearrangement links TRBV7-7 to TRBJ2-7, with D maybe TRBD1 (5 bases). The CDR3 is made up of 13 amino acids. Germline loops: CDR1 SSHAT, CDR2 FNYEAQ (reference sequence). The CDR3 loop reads CASSLSQGGEQYF. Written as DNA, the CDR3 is TGTGCTAGCAGCTTAAGTCAGGGTGGCGAGCAGTACTTC.

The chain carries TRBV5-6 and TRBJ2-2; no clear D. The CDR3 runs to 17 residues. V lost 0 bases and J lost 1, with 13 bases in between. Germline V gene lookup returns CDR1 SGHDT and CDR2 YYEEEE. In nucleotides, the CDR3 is TGTGCCAGCAGCTTGGAAGCGATTCGGCAGAACACCGGGGAGCTGTTTTTT. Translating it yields CASSLEAIRQNTGELFF. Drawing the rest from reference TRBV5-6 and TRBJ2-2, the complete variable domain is DAGVTQSPTHLIKTRGQQVTLRCSPKSGHDTVSWYQQALGQGPQFIFQYYEEEERQRGNFPDRFSGHQFPNYSSELNVNALLLGDSALYLCASSLEAIRQNTGELFFGEGSRLTVL.

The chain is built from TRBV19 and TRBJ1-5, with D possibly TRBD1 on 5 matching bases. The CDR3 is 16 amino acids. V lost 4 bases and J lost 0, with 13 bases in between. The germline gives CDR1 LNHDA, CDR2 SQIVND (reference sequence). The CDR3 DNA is TGTGCCAGTAGTAAGGAGGGGATTAATAGCAATCAGCCCCAGCATTTT. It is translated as CASSKEGINSNQPQHF.

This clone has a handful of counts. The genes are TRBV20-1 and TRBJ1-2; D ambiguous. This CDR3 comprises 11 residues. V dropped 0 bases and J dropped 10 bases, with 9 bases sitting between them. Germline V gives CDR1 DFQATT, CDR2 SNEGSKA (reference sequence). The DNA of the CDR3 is TGCAGTGCTAGAGATACGGGAGACTACACCTTC. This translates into CSARDTGDYTF.

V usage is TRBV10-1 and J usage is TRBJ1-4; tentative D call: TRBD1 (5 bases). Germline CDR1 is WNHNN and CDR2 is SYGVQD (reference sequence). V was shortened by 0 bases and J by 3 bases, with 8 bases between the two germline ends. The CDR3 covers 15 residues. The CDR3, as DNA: TGCGCCAGCAGTGAGTCGGGGGAAGCTAATGAAAAACTGTTTTTT. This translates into CASSESGEANEKLFF.

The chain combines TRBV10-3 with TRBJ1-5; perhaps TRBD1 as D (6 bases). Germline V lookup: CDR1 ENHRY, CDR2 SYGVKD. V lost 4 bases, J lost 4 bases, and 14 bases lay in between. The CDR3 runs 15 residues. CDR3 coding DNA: TGTGCCATCAGTGGGACGGGCAGGGGAAATCAGCCCCAGCATTTT. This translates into CAISGTGRGNQPQHF.